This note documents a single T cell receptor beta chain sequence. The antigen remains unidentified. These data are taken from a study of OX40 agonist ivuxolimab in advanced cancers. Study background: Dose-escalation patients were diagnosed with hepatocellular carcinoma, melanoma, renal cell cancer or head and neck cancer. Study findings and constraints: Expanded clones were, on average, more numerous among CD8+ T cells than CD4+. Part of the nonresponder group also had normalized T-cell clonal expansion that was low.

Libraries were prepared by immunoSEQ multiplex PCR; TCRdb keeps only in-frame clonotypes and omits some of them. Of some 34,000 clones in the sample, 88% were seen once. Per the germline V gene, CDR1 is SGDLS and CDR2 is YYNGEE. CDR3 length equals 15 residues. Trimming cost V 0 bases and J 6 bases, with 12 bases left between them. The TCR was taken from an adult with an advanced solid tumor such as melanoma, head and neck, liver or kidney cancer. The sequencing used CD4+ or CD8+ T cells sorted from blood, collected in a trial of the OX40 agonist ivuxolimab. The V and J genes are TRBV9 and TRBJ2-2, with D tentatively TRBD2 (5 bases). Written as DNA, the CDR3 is TGTGCCAGCAGCGTAGCTACTCGCGGGTCCGGGGAGCTGTTTTTT. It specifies CASSVATRGSGELFF.